A single sample gave rise to the 8 T cell receptor beta chains below, sequenced in a study of T cell repertoires in cytomegalovirus infection. A single record per CDR3 protein comes from TCRdb applying MiXCR to the reads. The data show around 100,000 distinct CDR3 sequences, under 55% seen once. Their recognized antigens are unknown. The sequences come from CD8+ T cells from cultured PBMCs, collected from culture after CMV antigen stimulation. The receptors were sampled from a human donor in good health (CMV status not recorded). Some clones in this sample may be carry-over from other donors' samples.

This clonotype was counted between two and nine times. The chain is built from TRBV7-9 and TRBJ2-7; D not resolved. This CDR3 has 12 amino acids. Trimming cost V 2 bases and J 4 bases, with 6 bases left between them. Germline values: CDR1 SEHNR, CDR2 FQNEAQ (reference sequence). DNA for the CDR3: TGTGCCAGCAGCTTAAATGGGTACGAGCAGTACTTC. It encodes CASSLNGYEQYF.

The rearrangement uses TRBV27 and TRBJ2-1, with a tentative D call TRBD1 (6 bases). Germline V lookup: CDR1 MNHEY, CDR2 SMNVEV (reference sequence). The length of the CDR3 is 14 residues. V lost 3 bases and J 2 bases, leaving 8 bases between the germline ends. The CDR3 spells CASSFGQTYNEQFF. CDR3 sequence (DNA): TGTGCCAGCAGTTTTGGACAGACCTACAATGAGCAGTTCTTC.

The V gene is TRBV12-3 or TRBV12-4, the J gene TRBJ2-1; D gene unclear. The CDR3 runs to 13 residues. V was shortened by 6 bases and J by 9 bases, with 15 bases between the two germline ends. As DNA, the CDR3 is TGTGCCAGCAGATACAGCCTTCGGATTGAGCAGTTCTTC. Its protein is CASRYSLRIEQFF.

The rearrangement uses TRBV6-2 or TRBV6-3 and TRBJ1-5; 7 positions match TRBD1. The CDR3 is 15 residues long. J was trimmed by 0 bases and V by 6 bases; bases with no gene match: 5. CDR1 and CDR2 (germline): MNHEY, SVGEGT. The CDR3 sequence is CASRDRTRSNQPQHF. The CDR3 DNA reads as TGTGCCAGCAGGGACAGGACCCGTAGCAATCAGCCCCAGCATTTT.

This chain links TRBV11-1 with TRBJ2-7; D is unclear. The germline V and J ends were trimmed by 0 bases and 3 bases, with 6 bases remaining between them. This CDR3 has 13 amino acids. The germline V gene encodes CDR1 SGHAT and CDR2 FQDESV (reference sequence). The CDR3 spells CASSLAVGYEQYF. CDR3 sequence (DNA): TGTGCCAGCAGCTTAGCGGTCGGCTACGAGCAGTACTTC.

The chain couples TRBV5-6 to TRBJ1-3, with D possibly TRBD1 on 6 matching bases. Germline V CDR1 and CDR2: SGHDT, YYEEEE. The V end was cut by 3 bases, the J end by 0 bases, with 10 bases between. The CDR3 covers 15 residues. The CDR3 sequence: CASSWTVSSGNTIYF. CDR3 bases: TGTGCCAGCAGCTGGACAGTCAGCTCTGGAAACACCATATATTTT.

The chain combines TRBV25-1 with TRBJ1-2; D ambiguous. There are 13 residues in the CDR3. V lost 6 bases and J lost 8, with 16 bases in between. Germline assignment: CDR1 MGHDK and CDR2 SYGVNS. The CDR3 bases are TGTGCCAGCAGCGGGTCGACTTTATGGGGCTACACCTTC. Amino acid sequence: CASSGSTLWGYTF.

This clonotype has only a few counts. J is TRBJ1-5 and V is TRBV10-3; 9 nucleotides align to TRBD1. From germline, CDR1 is ENHRY and CDR2 SYGVKD. Unmatched junction bases numbered 3, after V lost 3 bases and J lost 6 bases. The CDR3 spans 14 residues. The CDR3 protein is CAISDGTGTQPQHF. The CDR3 DNA reads as TGTGCCATCAGTGACGGGACAGGGACTCAGCCCCAGCATTTT.